These T cell receptor beta chains were read from a single sample in a study of CD8+ T cells in alopecia areata. Measured with immunoSEQ multiplex PCR; TCRdb has only the in-frame clones, and not every one. The sample has 110,000 or so clones, roughly three fifths seen once. Sequencing was performed on CD4+ T cells sorted from blood, taken at week 24, from a patient treated with tofacitinib. These receptors all stem from a human donor with alopecia areata. Each CDR3 is given with its conserved first and last residue. A D gene is named only where the DNA matches it firmly. Rows give clone size only sometimes, using once, few, many, or a class for an expanded clone.

cdr3_nt cdr3_aa d_call j_call clone_size v_call
TGTGCCAGCTCACCTGGAGGTAGCTCTGGAAACACCATATATTTT CASSPGGSSGNTIYF . TRBJ1-3 . TRBV18
TGTGCCAGCAGCTTGGATTCAGGGGTGGGCGGCTACACCTTC CASSLDSGVGGYTF . TRBJ1-2 few TRBV5-4
TGTGCCAGCAGGGAGCAAGACTCTGGAAACACCATATATTTT CASREQDSGNTIYF . TRBJ1-3 . TRBV6-5
TGTGCCAGCAGTGAAAGGTTAGGGGCGGGTGAGCAGTTCTTC CASSERLGAGEQFF . TRBJ2-1 few TRBV25-1
TGCAGCTTCTCCGTGCAGAATGAGCAGTTCTTC CSFSVQNEQFF . TRBJ2-1 once TRBV29-1
TGCGCCAGCAGCTTGGGAACAGGGGGAGCTTTCTTT CASSLGTGGAFF TRBD1 TRBJ1-1 . TRBV5-1
TGTGCCACCAGCAGAGGGGGGGATTCCTACGAGCAGTACTTC CATSRGGDSYEQYF . TRBJ2-7 . TRBV15
TGTGCCAGCAGCTCGGCAGCGCCCGGTCAGCCCCAGCATTTT CASSSAAPGQPQHF . TRBJ1-5 . TRBV7-9
TGTGCCAGCAGCCAAGTCCAGCGTAGAGAGACCCAGTACTTC CASSQVQRRETQYF . TRBJ2-5 . TRBV14
TGTGCCAGCAGCCCCGGGACACACACCGGGGAGCTGTTTTTT CASSPGTHTGELFF . TRBJ2-2 . TRBV7-2
TGCGCCAGCAGCTTGTCTACGGGACAGACTGGAAACACCATATATTTT CASSLSTGQTGNTIYF TRBD1 TRBJ1-3 . TRBV5-1
TGTGCCACTACGACGGCGACAGGTCAAGAGACCCAGTACTTC CATTTATGQETQYF . TRBJ2-5 once TRBV5-4
TGCGCCAGCAGCCTTAGGACAGGGGGCGATCAGCCCCAGCATTTT CASSLRTGGDQPQHF TRBD1 TRBJ1-5 once TRBV4-1
TGTGCCTGGAGTAAGACAGTTCACAATGAGCAGTTCTTC CAWSKTVHNEQFF . TRBJ2-1 . TRBV30
TGTGCCAGCGCTCCCCAGGTGAACACCGGGGAGCTGTTTTTT CASAPQVNTGELFF . TRBJ2-2 . TRBV2
TGTGCCAGCAGCCCGGGACTAGCGGGGGTGTTAGGAGAGACCCAGTACTTC CASSPGLAGVLGETQYF TRBD2 TRBJ2-5 few TRBV7-9
TGTGCCAGCGGAGGGGAAGGATTATATCAGCCCCAGCATTTT CASGGEGLYQPQHF . TRBJ1-5 once TRBV2
TGTGCCAGCAGCCGAGGACAGTCCTATGGCTACACCTTC CASSRGQSYGYTF . TRBJ1-2 . TRBV6-5
TGCGCCAGCAGCCCTCCCGGTGCGGATACGCAGTATTTT CASSPPGADTQYF . TRBJ2-3 few TRBV4-3
TGCGCCAGCAGCTTGGCAGTCTCTGGGGCCAACGTCCTGACTTTC CASSLAVSGANVLTF . TRBJ2-6 few TRBV5-1
TGTGCCTGGAGTAGTCTGTGGGGAAAACTGTTTTTT CAWSSLWGKLFF . TRBJ1-4 . TRBV30
TGTGCCAGCAGCTTCCCAGGGCCTGGGGAGACCCAGTACTTC CASSFPGPGETQYF . TRBJ2-5 once TRBV5-6
TGCGCCAGCAGCTTGGATAGCGGGGGGTCCCTGGCAACCGGGGAGCTGTTTTTT CASSLDSGGSLATGELFF TRBD2 TRBJ2-2 . TRBV5-1
TGTGCCAGCAGCTTGGGGAGTGGGCCCTACAATGAGCAGTTCTTC CASSLGSGPYNEQFF . TRBJ2-1 . TRBV5-6
TGTGCCTGGCAGGGATCCTATGGCTACACCTTC CAWQGSYGYTF . TRBJ1-2 . TRBV30
TGCGCCAGCAGCCCAGGAGGGGGCGCGAGCTATGGCTACACCTTC CASSPGGGASYGYTF TRBD1 TRBJ1-2 few TRBV4-3
TGTGCCAGCAGTGAATCTGGGATGAGCTCTGGAAACACCATATATTTT CASSESGMSSGNTIYF . TRBJ1-3 . TRBV25-1
TGCGCCAGCAGCTTGGAATTATCTACAGGGCCGAACACTGAAGCTTTCTTT CASSLELSTGPNTEAFF . TRBJ1-1 . TRBV5-1
TGTGCCAGCAGCCTTACCCGGGACACCTCGGTGGGGACTGAAGCTTTCTTT CASSLTRDTSVGTEAFF . TRBJ1-1 . TRBV25-1
TGTGCCAGCAGCAGGACAGGGGGCGTGGGGAACACCGGGGAGCTGTTTTTT CASSRTGGVGNTGELFF TRBD1 TRBJ2-2 few TRBV9
TGCAGCGTTGTGGTCGGTCTAGGGGAGACCCAGTACTTC CSVVVGLGETQYF . TRBJ2-5 . TRBV29-1
TGCGCCAGCAGTCAGGGCAGGGCAAGAAGTAATGAAAAACTGTTTTTT CASSQGRARSNEKLFF . TRBJ1-4 . TRBV23-1
TGCAGCGCCGACGCAGGGGCAGGCGTTGGCTACACCTTC CSADAGAGVGYTF . TRBJ1-2 . TRBV29-1
TGTGCCAGCACCTATGCTTCACCCCTCCACTTT CASTYASPLHF . TRBJ1-6 few TRBV2
TGTGCCAGCAGGGGTTGGAGGTCCGAAGAGACCCAGTACTTC CASRGWRSEETQYF . TRBJ2-5 once TRBV2